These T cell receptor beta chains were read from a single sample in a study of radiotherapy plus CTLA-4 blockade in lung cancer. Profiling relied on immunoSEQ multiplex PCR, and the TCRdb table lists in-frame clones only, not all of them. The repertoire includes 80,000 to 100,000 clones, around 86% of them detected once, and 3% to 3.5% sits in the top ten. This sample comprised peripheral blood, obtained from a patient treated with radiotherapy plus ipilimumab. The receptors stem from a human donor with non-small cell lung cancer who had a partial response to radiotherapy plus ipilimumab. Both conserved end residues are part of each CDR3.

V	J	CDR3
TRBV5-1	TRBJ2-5	CASSFFGQSQETQYF
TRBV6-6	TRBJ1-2	CASSYSAGNYGYTF
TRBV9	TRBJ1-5	CASSVGQGFSNQPQHF
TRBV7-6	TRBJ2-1	CASSLSGVSYNEQFF
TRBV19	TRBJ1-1	CASSSAGDRREAFF
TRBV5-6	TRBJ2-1	CASSSRLAGGFKQFF
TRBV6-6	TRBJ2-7	CASSYGDRTSYEQYF
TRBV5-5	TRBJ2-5	CASSFDTAQETQYF
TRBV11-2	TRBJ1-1	CASSPGQRSEAFF
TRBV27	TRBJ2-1	CASSLTTSYNEQFF
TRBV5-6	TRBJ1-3	CASSAYSGNTIYF
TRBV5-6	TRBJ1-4	CASSDGTVTTNEKLFF
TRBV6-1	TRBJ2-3	CASSEDPPPGSWDTQYF
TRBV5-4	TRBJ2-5	CASSLWQGAETQYF
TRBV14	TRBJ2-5	CASSPGQVGWETQYF